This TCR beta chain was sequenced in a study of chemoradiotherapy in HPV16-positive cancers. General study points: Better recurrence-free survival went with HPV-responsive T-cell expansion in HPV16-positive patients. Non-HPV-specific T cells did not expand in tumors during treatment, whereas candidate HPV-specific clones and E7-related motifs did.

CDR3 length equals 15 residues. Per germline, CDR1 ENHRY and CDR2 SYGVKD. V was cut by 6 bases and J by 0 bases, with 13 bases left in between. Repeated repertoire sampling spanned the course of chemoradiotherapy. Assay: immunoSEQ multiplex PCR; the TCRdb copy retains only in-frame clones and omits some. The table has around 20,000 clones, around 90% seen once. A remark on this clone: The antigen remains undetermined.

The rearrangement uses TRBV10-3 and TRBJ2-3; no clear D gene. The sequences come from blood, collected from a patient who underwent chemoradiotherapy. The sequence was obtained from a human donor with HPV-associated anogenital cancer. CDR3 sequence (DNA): TGTGCCATCAGGGAAAAAAAGACTAGCACAGATACGCAGTATTTT. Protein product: CAIREKKTSTDTQYF.